The sequence of this T cell receptor beta chain was determined in a study of CD8 T cells in ankylosing spondylitis. Study-wide findings and caveats: Characteristic, it appeared, of ankylosing spondylitis blood was a TCR beta motif of fewer than 10 highly homologous variants. Disease-linked clones reportedly showed significant enrichment in matched ankylosing spondylitis synovial fluid. A number of the motif variants had already been described in reactive arthritis synovial fluid and blood.

TCR beta libraries were made by quantitative 5'-RACE with molecular barcodes. MiXCR was run by TCRdb on the 5' RACE reads, yielding one entry per CDR3 protein. This table has about 390,000 distinct CDR3 sequences, approximately 20% appearing once. This clonotype was recorded a few times. What it binds is unknown. The CDR3 is 15 amino acids. The V end lost 7 bases, the J end lost 7 bases, and 20 bases lay between the germline ends. The chain couples TRBV12-3 or TRBV12-4 to TRBJ2-1; tentative D call: TRBD2 (6 bases). The sequence was obtained from a male donor with ankylosing spondylitis. The sample taken for sequencing was blood, either unsorted or a sorted T cell fraction (not recorded which). The chain's CDR3 is CASTLTRGVVNEQFF. CDR3 bases: TGTGCCAGCACTTTGACTAGGGGAGTGGTGAATGAGCAGTTCTTC.